This TCR beta chain was sequenced in a study of cytomegalovirus exposure and HLA in healthy donors. Study-wide results and limits: TCR sequences were mostly rare, though some public TCRs occurred in many donors. The authors enumerated some 160 TCR beta chains as linked to cytomegalovirus.

Separation from the approximately 690-subject first cohort characterized the roughly 110-subject validation cohort, to which the donors belonged. The CDR3 has 14 amino acids. Trimming took 8 bases from V and 6 from J; bases not matched to a gene: 9. CDR1 and CDR2 (germline): LNHNV, YYDKDF (reference sequence). Sequencing used immunoSEQ multiplex PCR; TCRdb keeps in-frame clones, though not all of them. Of around 73,000 clones listed, about 90% are singletons. On this clone itself: What it binds is not known.

The rearrangement joins TRBV15 to TRBJ2-2; 7 nucleotides match TRBD1. This TCR came from a woman under 30 in good health and CMV-seropositive. Sequencing was performed on PBMCs. In DNA form, the CDR3 reads TGTGCCACCGGACAGGTGGGCTTGGCCGGGGAGCTGTTTTTT. Protein sequence: CATGQVGLAGELFF. Complete variable domain (other parts from reference TRBV15 and TRBJ2-2): DAMVIQNPRYQVTQFGKPVTLSCSQTLNHNVMYWYQQKSSQAPKLLFHYYDKDFNNEADTPDNFQSRRPNTSFCFLDIRSPGLGDTAMYLCATGQVGLAGELFFGEGSRLTVL.